The T cell receptor (beta chain) under discussion was sequenced for a study of blood T cell repertoires in COVID-19. The repertoire was sequenced with immunoSEQ multiplex PCR; TCRdb's copy has only in-frame clones and lacks some. The sample shows some 48,000 clones, roughly 80% of them seen only once. The V gene end was trimmed by 5 bases and the J gene end by 8 bases; junction bases not matched to a gene: 11. This CDR3 is 14 amino acids long. Germline values: CDR1 MDHEN, CDR2 SYDVKM. The chain has TRBV28 and TRBJ1-2; TRBD1 matches 7 bases. The clonotype originates from a human donor with acute or convalescent COVID-19. The donor label of this sample is uncertain. The material sequenced was peripheral blood. CDR3 sequence reads: CASSPNTGVGGYTF. The CDR3, as DNA: TGTGCCAGCAGTCCAAACACAGGGGTCGGAGGCTACACCTTC.